These 18 T cell receptor beta chains were sequenced from one sample in a study of immune evolution from preneoplasia to lung adenocarcinoma. Here immunoSEQ multiplex PCR was the method, and the copy in TCRdb shows in-frame clones only, minus some. The table has under 6,000 clones, around 85% seen once. Sequenced: FFPE atypical adenomatous hyperplasia tissue from the lung. As to subset: atypical adenomatous hyperplasia (AAH), lung preneoplasia. These receptors all come from a person between 70 and 80 years old with lung adenocarcinoma.

This clone was seen more than once but under ten times. The junction departs from germline at one end; a sequencing error may be responsible. This chain connects TRBV5-6 to TRBJ1-3; the D gene is possibly TRBD1 (6 bases). There are 13 residues in the CDR3. Germline V gene sequence: CDR1 SGHDT, CDR2 YYEEEE. The CDR3 region is CASSSPQTGTWVF. The CDR3 bases are TGTGCCAGCAGCTCTCCGCAAACCGGGACATGGGTCTTT.

The chain links TRBV29-1 to TRBJ2-1; 12 nucleotides agree with TRBD2. From germline, CDR1 is SQVTM and CDR2 ANQGSEA. Germline trimming cut 4 bases from V and 7 bases from J; bases unmatched to any gene: 5. CDR3 length: 14 amino acids. The CDR3 sequence: CSVAGTSGGNEQFF. CDR3 nucleotide sequence: TGCAGCGTTGCCGGAACTAGCGGGGGGAATGAGCAGTTCTTC.

The J gene is TRBJ2-1, the V gene TRBV7-9, with 7 bases aligning to TRBD2. Trimming at V came to 9 bases and at J to 4 bases, leaving 6 bases not matched to a gene. CDR3 length: 13 amino acids. CDR1 is SEHNR, CDR2 FQNEAQ, per germline (reference sequence). CDR3 amino acids: CASRREKYNEQFF. The CDR3 bases are TGTGCCAGTCGGCGGGAGAAGTACAATGAGCAGTTCTTC. Supplemented by reference TRBV7-9 and TRBJ2-1, the full variable domain reads DTGVSQNPRHKITKRGQNVTFRCDPISEHNRLYWYRQTLGQGPEFLTYFQNEAQLEKSRLLSDRFSAERPKGSFSTLEIQRTEQGDSAMYLCASRREKYNEQFFGPGTRLTVL.

The chain uses TRBV5-1 and TRBJ1-4; no clear D gene. Germline V gene lookup returns CDR1 SGHRS and CDR2 YFSETQ. Between the trimmed V and J ends, which lost 5 bases and 4 bases, there was a span of 6 bases. CDR3 length: 12 amino acids. The CDR3 loop reads CASSWDNEKLFF. CDR3 sequence (DNA): TGCGCCAGCAGTTGGGATAATGAAAAACTGTTTTTT.

V usage is TRBV15 and J usage is TRBJ1-3, with TRBD1 matching 10 bases. CDR1 is LNHNV and CDR2 is YYDKDF in the germline V gene (reference sequence). V lost 0 bases and J lost 3; bases outside the gene matches: 8. The CDR3 has 18 residues. The CDR3 coding sequence is TGTGCCACCAGCAGAGAGAGAAGACAGGGGGCGCTTGGAAACACCATATATTTT. Translating gives CATSRERRQGALGNTIYF.

The rearrangement joins TRBV18 to TRBJ2-1; 10 bases are shared with TRBD1. Germline V CDR1 and CDR2: KGHSH, LQKENI. The CDR3 extends over 14 amino acids. J was trimmed by 8 bases and V by 6 bases; bases with no gene match: 7. The CDR3 sequence: CASSLGQGEDEQFF. The DNA for the CDR3 is TGTGCCAGCTCTCTAGGACAGGGGGAAGATGAGCAGTTCTTC.

The chain is built from TRBV9 and TRBJ1-1, with 7 bases identical to TRBD1. This CDR3 is 13 amino acids long. V lost 0 bases, J lost 11 bases, and 7 bases stayed unmatched. CDR1 is SGDLS and CDR2 is YYNGEE in the germline V gene. CDR3: CASSVAGGKNAFF. CDR3 in DNA: TGTGCCAGCAGCGTAGCAGGGGGAAAAAACGCTTTCTTT.

On this clone itself: Sequence at one end of the junction differs from germline and may be a read error. J is TRBJ2-5 and V is TRBV19, with 11 positions matching TRBD2. The CDR3 consists of 17 residues. Germline CDR1 is LNHDA and CDR2 is SQIVND (reference sequence). CDR3: CASNIGLAGWYQETQYF. The CDR3 bases are TGTGCCAGTAATATAGGACTAGCGGGCTGGTACCAAGAGACCCAGTACTTC.

The rearrangement joins TRBV4-1 to TRBJ2-7, with D perhaps TRBD2 (6 bases). The CDR3 runs to 15 residues. From germline, CDR1 is MGHRA and CDR2 YSYEKL. Trimming stripped 4 bases from V and 2 bases from J, with 15 bases between. Here the CDR3 reads CASSRGSTGAYEQYF. The CDR3 nucleotides read TGCGCCAGCAGCCGCGGGTCAACGGGAGCCTACGAGCAGTACTTC.

The V gene is TRBV5-1, the J gene TRBJ2-1; TRBD2 agrees at 10 bases. CDR1 and CDR2 (germline): SGHRS, YFSETQ. V lost 4 bases to trimming and J lost 0 bases; unmatched junction nucleotides: 4. The CDR3 spans 16 residues. CDR3 region: CASSAGLALSYNEQFF. The CDR3 DNA follows: TGCGCCAGCAGCGCGGGACTAGCGCTCTCCTACAATGAGCAGTTCTTC.

The rearrangement links TRBV6-5 to TRBJ2-5; D not resolved. The length of the CDR3 is 14 residues. The V gene's germline CDR1 is MNHEY and CDR2 SVGAGI. The ends were cut back, 6 bases at V and 5 bases at J, with 16 bases in the middle. This CDR3 is CASSQSLVRETQYF. The CDR3 DNA reads as TGTGCCAGCAGCCAATCGCTCGTCCGGGAGACCCAGTACTTC.

The chain employs TRBV28 and TRBJ2-5; D gene uncertain. Deletions cut 5 bases from V and 2 bases from J, with 3 bases between. CDR3 length: 11 amino acids. Germline V gene data show CDR1 as MDHEN and CDR2 as SYDVKM. The CDR3 reads CASSLQETQYF. The CDR3 DNA is TGTGCCAGCAGTCTTCAAGAGACCCAGTACTTC.

This sequence joins TRBV6-1 and TRBJ1-5; no firm D call. CDR1 is MNHNS, CDR2 SASEGT, per germline. This CDR3 contains 19 residues. V was trimmed by 1 base and J by 2 bases, leaving 21 bases between them. The CDR3 DNA reads TGTGCCAGCAGTGAAGAGTGGGGTCGGGCAACTGTGGGCAATCAGCCCCAGCATTTT. It encodes CASSEEWGRATVGNQPQHF.

The chain links TRBV7-6 to TRBJ1-3, with 8 bases aligning to TRBD1. The CDR3 sequence is 16 residues long. The V gene's germline CDR1 is SGHVS and CDR2 FNYEAQ. With V trimmed by 0 bases and J by 4 bases, 5 bases remained unmatched. CDR3 region: CASSLATGTGGNTIYF. In DNA form, the CDR3 reads TGTGCCAGCAGCTTAGCTACCGGGACAGGAGGAAACACCATATATTTT.

The chain recombines TRBV19 with TRBJ1-5; 7 bases match TRBD1. The CDR3 contains 15 residues. V dropped 1 base and J dropped 3; count of bases not matched to a gene: 3. Per germline, CDR1 LNHDA and CDR2 SQIVND (reference sequence). The CDR3 here is CASSIVGTDNQPQHF. The CDR3, as DNA: TGTGCCAGTAGTATAGTCGGGACAGACAATCAGCCCCAGCATTTT. The whole variable domain, filled in from reference TRBV19 and TRBJ1-5, reads DGGITQSPKYLFRKEGQNVTLSCEQNLNHDAMYWYRQDPGQGLRLIYYSQIVNDFQKGDIAEGYSVSREKKESFPLTVTSAQKNPTAFYLCASSIVGTDNQPQHFGDGTRLSIL.

The rearrangement joins TRBV27 to TRBJ2-1; 13 nucleotides match TRBD2. This CDR3 contains 17 residues. CDR1 is MNHEY and CDR2 is SMNVEV in the germline V gene (reference sequence). J lost 2 bases, V lost 6 bases, and 7 bases had no gene match. CDR3 coding DNA: TGTGCCAGCAGCCAAAGACTAGCGGGAGGCCCCTACAATGAGCAGTTCTTC. Translated: CASSQRLAGGPYNEQFF.

This CDR3 reads CASRGGAPLLIWYF. In DNA form, the CDR3 reads TGTGCCAGCAGGGGTGGGGCTCCTCTTTTAATTTGGTACTTC. The V call is TRBV2, the J call TRBJ2-7, with a weak D call TRBD1 (5 bases). Germline V gives CDR1 SNHLY, CDR2 FYNNEI. The V gene lost 6 bases and the J gene lost 12 bases, with 24 bases spanning the gap. The CDR3 runs 14 residues.

As DNA, the CDR3 is TGCAGCGTTGAAGTAGGCGGGGGTCTCGGTCAGCCCCAGCATTTT. Protein product: CSVEVGGGLGQPQHF. The chain joins TRBV29-1 to TRBJ1-5; tentatively, D is TRBD1 (5 bases). CDR1 is SQVTM and CDR2 is ANQGSEA in the germline V gene. The V gene lost 1 base and the J gene lost 6 bases, with 16 bases spanning the gap. The CDR3 is made up of 15 amino acids.